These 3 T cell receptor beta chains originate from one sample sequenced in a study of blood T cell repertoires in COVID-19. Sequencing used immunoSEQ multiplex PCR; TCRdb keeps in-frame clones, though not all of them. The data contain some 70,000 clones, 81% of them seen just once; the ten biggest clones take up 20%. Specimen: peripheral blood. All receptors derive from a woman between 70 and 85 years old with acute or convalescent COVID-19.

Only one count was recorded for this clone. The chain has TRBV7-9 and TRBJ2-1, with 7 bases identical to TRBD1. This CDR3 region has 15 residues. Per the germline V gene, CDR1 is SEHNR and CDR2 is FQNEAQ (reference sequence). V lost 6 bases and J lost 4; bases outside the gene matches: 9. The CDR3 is CASRPSGTEYNEQFF. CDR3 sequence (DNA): TGTGCCAGCAGGCCATCCGGGACAGAATACAATGAGCAGTTCTTC.

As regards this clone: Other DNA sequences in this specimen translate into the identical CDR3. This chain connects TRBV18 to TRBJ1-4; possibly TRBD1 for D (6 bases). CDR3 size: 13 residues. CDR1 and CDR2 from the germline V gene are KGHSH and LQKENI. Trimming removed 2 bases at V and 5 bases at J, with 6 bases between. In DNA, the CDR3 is TGTGCCAGCTCACCAGGACAGAATGAAAAACTGTTTTTT. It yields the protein CASSPGQNEKLFF.

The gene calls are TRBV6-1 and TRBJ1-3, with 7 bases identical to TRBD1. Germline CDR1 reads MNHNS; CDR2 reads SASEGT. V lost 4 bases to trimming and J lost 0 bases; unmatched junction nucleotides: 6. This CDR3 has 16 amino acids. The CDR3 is CASSAGTVGSGNTIYF. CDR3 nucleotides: TGTGCCAGCAGTGCTGGGACAGTCGGCTCTGGAAACACCATATATTTT.